This entry describes one T cell receptor beta chain. The source of the sample is a study of tumour-infiltrating T cells in Burkitt lymphoma. As for the study in general: Repertoire clonality predicted overall and progression-free survival.

The data were produced by immunoSEQ multiplex PCR, yet TCRdb's version contains in-frame clones alone and is incomplete. Altogether under 8,000 clones are present, about a tenth being singletons, with the ten largest covering 2% to 3%. Germline V gene sequence: CDR1 KGHSY, CDR2 FQNENV. This CDR3 is built from 13 residues. V was shortened by 2 bases and J by 5 bases, with 7 bases between the two germline ends. The gene calls are TRBV16 and TRBJ1-5; D is uncertain. Material: tumor tissue. The sequence came from a human donor with diffuse large B-cell lymphoma. For the CDR3, the DNA is TGTGCCAGCAGCCAAGGCTGGGATCAGCCCCAGCATTTT. Its protein product is CASSQGWDQPQHF.